This T cell receptor (beta chain) appears in the sequencing data of a study of early T cells in non-severe SARS-CoV-2 infection. Study in general: The input, bulk RNA from unsorted whole blood, was sequenced, and chains were unpaired.

This clonotype was counted many times. Unique molecular identifier tags were affixed to discrete cDNA molecules. TCRdb processed the 5' RACE reads anew with MiXCR; each CDR3 protein has one entry. The sample includes over 45,000 distinct CDR3 sequences, about 11% of them seen just once. The sequence was obtained from an adult who was a healthcare worker with PCR-confirmed SARS-CoV-2 infection or an uninfected control (not recorded which). The sample comprised whole blood.

CDR3 in amino acids: CASSWGQGNEKLFF. CDR3 bases: TGTGCCAGCAGCTGGGGACAGGGGAATGAAAAACTGTTTTTT. This chain uses TRBV7-9 with TRBJ1-4, with 10 bases matching TRBD1. V lost 4 bases to trimming and J lost 5 bases; unmatched junction nucleotides: 1. Germline assignment: CDR1 SEHNR and CDR2 FQNEAQ (reference sequence). The CDR3 loop spans 14 amino acids.